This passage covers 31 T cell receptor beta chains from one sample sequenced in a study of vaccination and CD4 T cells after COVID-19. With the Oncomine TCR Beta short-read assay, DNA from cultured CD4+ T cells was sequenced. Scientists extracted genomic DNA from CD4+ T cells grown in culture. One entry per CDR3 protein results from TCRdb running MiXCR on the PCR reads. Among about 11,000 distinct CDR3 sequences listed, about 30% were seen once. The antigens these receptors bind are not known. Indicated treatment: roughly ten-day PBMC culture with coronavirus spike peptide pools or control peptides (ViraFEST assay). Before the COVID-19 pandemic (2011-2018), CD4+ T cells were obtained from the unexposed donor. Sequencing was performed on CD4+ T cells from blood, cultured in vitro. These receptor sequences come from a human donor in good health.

The CDR3 nucleotides read TGTGCCAGCAGTCCCGCCCTCGGTGGAGGCACCACCTACGAGCAGTACTTC. It yields the protein CASSPALGGGTTYEQYF. The J gene is TRBJ2-7, the V gene TRBV28; tentative D call: TRBD2 (5 bases). CDR1 is MDHEN, CDR2 SYDVKM, per germline. The germline V and J ends were trimmed by 5 bases and 2 bases, with 22 bases remaining between them. The CDR3 runs 17 residues.

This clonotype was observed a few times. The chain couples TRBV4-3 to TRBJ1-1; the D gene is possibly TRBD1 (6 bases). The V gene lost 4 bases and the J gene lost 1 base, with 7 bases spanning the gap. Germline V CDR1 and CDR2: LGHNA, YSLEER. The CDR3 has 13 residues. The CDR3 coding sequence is TGCGCCAGCAGCCGGACAGCGAACACTGAAGCTTTCTTT. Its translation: CASSRTANTEAFF.

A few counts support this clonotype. DNA for the CDR3: TGCAGTGCTACTACAGGGGGCCCTAAGCCCCAGCATTTT. It is translated as CSATTGGPKPQHF. The rearrangement uses TRBV20-1 and TRBJ1-5; 9 positions match TRBD1. CDR3 length equals 13 residues. J was trimmed by 8 bases and V by 4 bases; bases with no gene match: 6. Germline V gene lookup returns CDR1 DFQATT and CDR2 SNEGSKA (reference sequence).

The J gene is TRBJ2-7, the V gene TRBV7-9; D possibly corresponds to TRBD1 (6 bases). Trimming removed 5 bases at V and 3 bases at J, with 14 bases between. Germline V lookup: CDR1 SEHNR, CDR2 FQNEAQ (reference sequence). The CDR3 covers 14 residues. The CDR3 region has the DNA TGTGCCAGCAGCCCCCCCCGGGGACACTACGAGCAGTACTTC. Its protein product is CASSPPRGHYEQYF.

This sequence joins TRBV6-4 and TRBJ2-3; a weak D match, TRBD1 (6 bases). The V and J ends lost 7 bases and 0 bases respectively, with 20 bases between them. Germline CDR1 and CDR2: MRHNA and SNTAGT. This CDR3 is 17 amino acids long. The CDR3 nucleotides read TGTGCCAGCACCCACTGGACCACAGGGCTTAGCACAGATACGCAGTATTTT. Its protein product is CASTHWTTGLSTDTQYF.

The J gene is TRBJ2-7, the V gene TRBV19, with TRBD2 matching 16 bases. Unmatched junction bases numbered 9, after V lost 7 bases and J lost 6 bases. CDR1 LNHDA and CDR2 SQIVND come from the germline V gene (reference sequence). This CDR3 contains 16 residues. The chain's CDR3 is CASTPGLAGGPGEQYF. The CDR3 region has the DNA TGTGCCAGTACTCCGGGACTAGCGGGAGGGCCCGGCGAGCAGTACTTC.

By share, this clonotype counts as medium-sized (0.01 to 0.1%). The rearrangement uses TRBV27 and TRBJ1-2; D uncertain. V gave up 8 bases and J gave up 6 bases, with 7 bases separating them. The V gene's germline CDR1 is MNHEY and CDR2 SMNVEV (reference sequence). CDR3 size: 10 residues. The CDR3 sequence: CASPKDGYTF. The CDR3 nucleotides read TGTGCCAGCCCTAAGGATGGCTACACCTTC.

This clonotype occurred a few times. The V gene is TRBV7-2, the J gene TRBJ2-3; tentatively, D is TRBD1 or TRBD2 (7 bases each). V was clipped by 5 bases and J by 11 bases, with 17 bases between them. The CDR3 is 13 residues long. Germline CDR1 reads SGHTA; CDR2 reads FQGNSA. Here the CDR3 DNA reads TGTGCCAGCAGCCCCGAGACAGGGAGGGGGCAGTATTTT. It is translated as CASSPETGRGQYF.

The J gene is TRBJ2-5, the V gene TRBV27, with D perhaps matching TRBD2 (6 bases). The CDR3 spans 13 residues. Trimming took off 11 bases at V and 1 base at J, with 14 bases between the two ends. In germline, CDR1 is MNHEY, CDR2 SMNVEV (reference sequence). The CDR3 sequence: CAVSERVQETQYF. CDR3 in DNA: TGTGCCGTCTCTGAGCGGGTCCAAGAGACCCAGTACTTC.

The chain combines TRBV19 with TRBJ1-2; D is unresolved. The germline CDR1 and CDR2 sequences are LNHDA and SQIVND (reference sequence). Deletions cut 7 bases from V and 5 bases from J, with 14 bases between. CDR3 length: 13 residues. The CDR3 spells CASTPRIGYGYTF. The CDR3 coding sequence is TGTGCCAGTACCCCTAGGATTGGGTATGGCTACACCTTC.

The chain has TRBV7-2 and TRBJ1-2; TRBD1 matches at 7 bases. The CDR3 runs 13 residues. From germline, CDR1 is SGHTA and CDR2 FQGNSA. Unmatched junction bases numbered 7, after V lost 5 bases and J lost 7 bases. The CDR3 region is CASSEGRQGGYTF. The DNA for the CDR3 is TGTGCCAGCAGCGAAGGACGACAGGGTGGCTACACCTTC.

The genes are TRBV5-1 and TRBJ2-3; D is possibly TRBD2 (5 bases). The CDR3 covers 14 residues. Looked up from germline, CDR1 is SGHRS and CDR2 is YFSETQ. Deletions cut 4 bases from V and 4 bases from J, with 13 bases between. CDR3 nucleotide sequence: TGCGCCAGCAGCCGGAGGCTCGGGGCAGATACGCAGTATTTT. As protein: CASSRRLGADTQYF.

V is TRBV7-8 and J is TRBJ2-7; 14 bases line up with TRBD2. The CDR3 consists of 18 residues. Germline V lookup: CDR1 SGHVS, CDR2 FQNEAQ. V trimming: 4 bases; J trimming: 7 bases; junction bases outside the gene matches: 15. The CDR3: CASSSTGTSGSFFLEQYF. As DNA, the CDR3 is TGTGCCAGCAGCTCGACTGGGACTAGCGGGAGTTTCTTCTTGGAGCAGTACTTC.

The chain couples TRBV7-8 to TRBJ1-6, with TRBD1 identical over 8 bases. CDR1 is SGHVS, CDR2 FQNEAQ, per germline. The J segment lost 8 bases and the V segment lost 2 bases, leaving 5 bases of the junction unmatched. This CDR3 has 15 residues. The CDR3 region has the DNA TGTGCCAGCAGCTTATTAGCACAGGGGGATTCACCCCTCCACTTT. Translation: CASSLLAQGDSPLHF.

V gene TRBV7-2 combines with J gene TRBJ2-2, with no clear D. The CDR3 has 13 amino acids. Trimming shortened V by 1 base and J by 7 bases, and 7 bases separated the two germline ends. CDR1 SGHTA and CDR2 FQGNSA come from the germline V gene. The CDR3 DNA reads TGTGCCAGCAGCTTAGAACCGGGCGGGGAGCTGTTTTTT. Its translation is CASSLEPGGELFF.

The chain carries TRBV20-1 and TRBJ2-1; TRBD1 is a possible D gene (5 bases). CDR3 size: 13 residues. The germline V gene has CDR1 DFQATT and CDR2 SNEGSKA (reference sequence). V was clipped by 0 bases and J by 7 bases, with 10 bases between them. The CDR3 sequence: CSARDQGMNEQFF. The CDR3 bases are TGCAGTGCTAGAGATCAGGGAATGAATGAGCAGTTCTTC.

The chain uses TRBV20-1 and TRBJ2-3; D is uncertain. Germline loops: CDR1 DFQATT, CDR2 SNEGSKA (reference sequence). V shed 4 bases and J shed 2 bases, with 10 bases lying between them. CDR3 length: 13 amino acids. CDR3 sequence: CSATDTYTDTQYF. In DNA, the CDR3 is TGCAGTGCTACAGACACCTACACAGATACGCAGTATTTT.

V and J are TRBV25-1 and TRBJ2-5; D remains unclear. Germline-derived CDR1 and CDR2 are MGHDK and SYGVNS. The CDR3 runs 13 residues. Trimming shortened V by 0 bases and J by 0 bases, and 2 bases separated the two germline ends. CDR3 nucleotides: TGTGCCAGCAGTGAATACTACCAAGAGACCCAGTACTTC. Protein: CASSEYYQETQYF.

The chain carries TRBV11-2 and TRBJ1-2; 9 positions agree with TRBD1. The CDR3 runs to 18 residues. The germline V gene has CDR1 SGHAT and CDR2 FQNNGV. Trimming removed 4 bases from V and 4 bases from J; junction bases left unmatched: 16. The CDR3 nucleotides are TGTGCCAGCAGCTCTGGACCGAGGACAGGGGTCTTTTTCTATGGCTACACCTTC. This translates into CASSSGPRTGVFFYGYTF.

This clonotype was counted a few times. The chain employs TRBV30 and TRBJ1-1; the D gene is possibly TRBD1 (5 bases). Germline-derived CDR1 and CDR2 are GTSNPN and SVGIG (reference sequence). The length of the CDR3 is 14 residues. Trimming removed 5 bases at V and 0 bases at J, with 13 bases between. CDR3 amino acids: CAWAQGAVNTEAFF. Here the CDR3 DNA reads TGTGCCTGGGCACAAGGGGCAGTGAACACTGAAGCTTTCTTT.

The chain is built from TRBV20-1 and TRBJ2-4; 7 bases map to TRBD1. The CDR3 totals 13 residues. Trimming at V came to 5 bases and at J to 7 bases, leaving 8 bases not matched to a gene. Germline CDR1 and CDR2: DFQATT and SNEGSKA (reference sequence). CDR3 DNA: TGCAGTGCTGCCGGGACAGTTGGTAACATTCAGTACTTC. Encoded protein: CSAAGTVGNIQYF.

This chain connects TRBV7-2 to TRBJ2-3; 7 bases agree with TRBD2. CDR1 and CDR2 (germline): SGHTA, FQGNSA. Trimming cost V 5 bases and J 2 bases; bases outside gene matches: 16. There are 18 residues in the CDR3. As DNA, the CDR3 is TGTGCCAGCAGCCGAAGGGCGGCTAGCGGTGGGGCCACAGATACGCAGTATTTT. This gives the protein CASSRRAASGGATDTQYF. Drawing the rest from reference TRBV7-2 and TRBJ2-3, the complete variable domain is GAGVSQSPSNKVTEKGKDVELRCDPISGHTALYWYRQSLGQGLEFLIYFQGNSAPDKSGLPSDRFSAERTGGSVSTLTIQRTQQEDSAVYLCASSRRAASGGATDTQYFGPGTRLTVL.

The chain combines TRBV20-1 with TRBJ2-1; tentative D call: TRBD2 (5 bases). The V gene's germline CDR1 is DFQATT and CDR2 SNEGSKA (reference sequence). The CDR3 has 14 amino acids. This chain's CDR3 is CRVFYGVVDNEQFF. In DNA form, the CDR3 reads TGCAGAGTCTTCTACGGGGTAGTCGACAATGAGCAGTTCTTC.

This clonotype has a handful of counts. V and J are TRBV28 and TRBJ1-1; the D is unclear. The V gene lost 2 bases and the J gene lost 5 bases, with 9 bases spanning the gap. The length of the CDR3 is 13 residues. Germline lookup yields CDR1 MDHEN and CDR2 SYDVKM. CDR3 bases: TGTGCCAGCAGTTTAGTCGGGAGAACTGAAGCTTTCTTT. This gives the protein CASSLVGRTEAFF.

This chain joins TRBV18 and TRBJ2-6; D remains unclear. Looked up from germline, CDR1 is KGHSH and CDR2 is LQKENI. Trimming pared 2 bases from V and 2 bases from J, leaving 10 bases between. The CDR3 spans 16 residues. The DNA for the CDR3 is TGTGCCAGCTCACCAAGGACGGACCCTGGGGCCAACGTCCTGACTTTC. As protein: CASSPRTDPGANVLTF.

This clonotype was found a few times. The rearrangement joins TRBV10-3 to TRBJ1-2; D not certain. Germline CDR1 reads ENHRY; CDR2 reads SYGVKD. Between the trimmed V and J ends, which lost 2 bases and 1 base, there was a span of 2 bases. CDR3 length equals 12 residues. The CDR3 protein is CAISESNYGYTF. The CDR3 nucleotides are TGTGCCATCAGTGAGAGTAACTATGGCTACACCTTC.

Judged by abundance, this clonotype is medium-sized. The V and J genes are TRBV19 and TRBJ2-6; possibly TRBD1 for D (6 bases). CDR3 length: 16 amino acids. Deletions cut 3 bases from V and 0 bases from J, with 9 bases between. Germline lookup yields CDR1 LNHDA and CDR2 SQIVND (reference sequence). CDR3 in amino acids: CASSMGQASGANVLTF. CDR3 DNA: TGTGCCAGTAGTATGGGACAAGCCTCTGGGGCCAACGTCCTGACTTTC.

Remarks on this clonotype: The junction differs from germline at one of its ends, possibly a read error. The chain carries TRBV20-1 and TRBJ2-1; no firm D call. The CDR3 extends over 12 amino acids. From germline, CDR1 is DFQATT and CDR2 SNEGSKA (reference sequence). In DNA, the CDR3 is TGCAGTGCTAGACAGACTCACAATGAGCAGATCTTC. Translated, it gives CSARQTHNEQIF.

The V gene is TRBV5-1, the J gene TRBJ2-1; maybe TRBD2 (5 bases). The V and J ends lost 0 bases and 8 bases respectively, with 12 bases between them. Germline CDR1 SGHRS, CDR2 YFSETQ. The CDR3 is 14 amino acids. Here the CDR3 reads CASSLALAVDEQFF. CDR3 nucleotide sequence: TGCGCCAGCAGCTTGGCCCTAGCTGTCGATGAGCAGTTCTTC.

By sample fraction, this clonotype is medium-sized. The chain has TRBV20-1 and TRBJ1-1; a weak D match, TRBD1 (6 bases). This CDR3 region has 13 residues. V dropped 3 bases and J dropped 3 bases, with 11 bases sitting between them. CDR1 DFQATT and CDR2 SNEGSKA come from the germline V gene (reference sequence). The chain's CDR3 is CSASGGADTEAFF. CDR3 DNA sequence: TGCAGTGCTAGTGGGGGGGCCGACACTGAAGCTTTCTTT.

The DNA for the CDR3 is TGTGCCAGCAGTTTATCAGGGGGCGGTCTAGCAGATACGCAGTATTTT. Translation gives CASSLSGGGLADTQYF. The chain employs TRBV28 and TRBJ2-3; 8 nucleotides match TRBD1. The CDR3 is 16 residues long. CDR1 MDHEN and CDR2 SYDVKM come from the germline V gene. The V segment lost 1 base and the J segment 4 bases; nucleotides outside the gene matches: 7.